A single sample gave rise to the 14 T cell receptor beta chains below, sequenced in a study of T cells in Graves' hyperthyroidism and ophthalmopathy. The source material, RNA transcripts, was used to amplify TCR beta CDR3 regions. RT-PCR in the first round (using the HTBI primer set) targeted the TCR CDR3. TCRdb ran MiXCR on the multiplex PCR reads and lists one entry per CDR3 protein. The sample lists 530,000 or so distinct CDR3 sequences, roughly a quarter seen once, with around 10% in the top ten. Sequenced: blood. The receptors derive from a woman aged 25-40 years with Graves' ophthalmopathy.

This clonotype was picked up many times. The chain carries TRBV6-5 and TRBJ2-5; no reliable D call. V was clipped by 2 bases and J by 5 bases, with 12 bases between them. The CDR3 covers 14 residues. From germline, CDR1 is MNHEY and CDR2 SVGAGI. The CDR3 reads CASSYGRQMETQYF. CDR3 nucleotide sequence: TGTGCCAGCAGTTACGGTCGGCAGATGGAGACCCAGTACTTC.

The rearrangement links TRBV5-1 to TRBJ1-2, with TRBD1 matching over 11 bases. CDR1 and CDR2 from the germline V gene are SGHRS and YFSETQ. The J segment lost 8 bases and the V segment lost 4 bases, leaving 16 bases of the junction unmatched. The CDR3 is 17 amino acids. The chain's CDR3 is CASSPGQGDVRVIGYTF. In DNA, the CDR3 is TGCGCCAGCAGCCCGGGACAGGGGGATGTACGTGTAATAGGCTACACCTTC.

This clonotype was observed many times. The J gene is TRBJ1-3, the V gene TRBV7-2, with a weak D call TRBD1 (6 bases). V gave up 6 bases and J gave up 0 bases, with 9 bases separating them. Germline V CDR1 and CDR2: SGHTA, FQGNSA. CDR3 size: 14 residues. CDR3 bases: TGTGCCAGCAGGGACAGTCACTCTGGAAACACCATATATTTT. This sequence encodes CASRDSHSGNTIYF.

This clonotype was seen at least ten times. The chain employs TRBV6-4 and TRBJ2-2; 8 bases agree with TRBD1. Germline loops: CDR1 MRHNA, CDR2 SNTAGT. This CDR3 is built from 16 residues. V shed 7 bases, J shed 1 base, and the junction held 8 bases outside the gene matches. The CDR3 reads CASNLGGTGNTGELFF. CDR3 sequence (DNA): TGTGCCAGCAACCTCGGAGGGACAGGGAACACCGGGGAGCTGTTTTTT.

The V gene is TRBV20-1, the J gene TRBJ1-5, with D hard to call. This CDR3 region has 15 residues. Trimming shortened V by 6 bases and J by 0 bases, and 15 bases separated the two germline ends. Germline V gene lookup returns CDR1 DFQATT and CDR2 SNEGSKA (reference sequence). CDR3 coding DNA: TGCAGTGCAAGGGCGGGCTCGGATAGCAATCAGCCCCAGCATTTT. Translating gives CSARAGSDSNQPQHF.

The rearrangement joins TRBV12-3 or TRBV12-4 to TRBJ1-1, with 8 bases fitting TRBD1. CDR3 length: 14 residues. The V gene end was trimmed by 5 bases and the J gene end by 5 bases; junction bases not matched to a gene: 7. The CDR3 nucleotides read TGTGCCAGCAGTCGACAGGGGCCGAAAACTGAAGCTTTCTTT. Translated: CASSRQGPKTEAFF.

This chain joins TRBV18 and TRBJ1-2, with D tentatively TRBD1 (5 bases). V dropped 3 bases and J dropped 6 bases, with 20 bases sitting between them. The CDR3 is 16 amino acids. CDR1 and CDR2 from the germline V gene are KGHSH and LQKENI. The chain's CDR3 is CASSPLTGSGMDGYTF. The CDR3 DNA reads TGTGCCAGCTCACCCTTAACAGGTTCAGGGATGGATGGCTACACCTTC.

This clonotype came up many times. The V call is TRBV6-2 or TRBV6-3, the J call TRBJ1-2; 7 nucleotides agree with TRBD1. This CDR3 is 15 amino acids long. In germline, CDR1 is MNHEY, CDR2 SVGEGT. Trimming at V came to 2 bases and at J to 5 bases, leaving 8 bases not matched to a gene. The CDR3 nucleotides read TGTGCCAGCAGTTACGGACAGGCGTCGGGGTATGGCTACACCTTC. Translated: CASSYGQASGYGYTF.

The V call is TRBV10-3, the J call TRBJ2-2; TRBD1 is a possible D gene (5 bases). CDR1 and CDR2 (germline): ENHRY, SYGVKD. V lost 9 bases to trimming and J lost 7 bases, with 21 bases between them. There are 15 residues in the CDR3. CDR3 amino acids: CAISPVQARIGELFF. In DNA form, the CDR3 reads TGTGCCATATCACCGGTACAGGCTCGGATCGGGGAGCTGTTTTTT.

In its sample, this clonotype was seen many times. The chain couples TRBV12-5 to TRBJ1-3, with no clear D. The CDR3 covers 13 residues. Germline CDR1 is LGHNT and CDR2 is FRNRAP. The V gene lost 7 bases and the J gene lost 0 bases, with 7 bases spanning the gap. In nucleotides, the CDR3 is TGTGCTAGTGAGGACCCCTCTGGAAACACCATATATTTT. Its translation: CASEDPSGNTIYF.

This clonotype was observed many times. V is TRBV5-1 and J is TRBJ1-1; D not resolved. The CDR3 extends over 12 amino acids. Germline CDR1 reads SGHRS; CDR2 reads YFSETQ. The ends were cut back, 6 bases at V and 1 base at J, with 7 bases in the middle. CDR3 DNA: TGCGCCAGCAAATGGGAGAACACTGAAGCTTTCTTT. Translated: CASKWENTEAFF. Together with reference TRBV5-1 and TRBJ1-1, the CDR3 gives the full variable domain: KAGVTQTPRYLIKTRGQQVTLSCSPISGHRSVSWYQQTPGQGLQFLFEYFSETQRNKGNFPGRFSGRQFSNSRSEMNVSTLELGDSALYLCASKWENTEAFFGQGTRLTVV.

This clonotype was detected many times. The rearrangement joins TRBV29-1 to TRBJ1-2; the D gene is possibly TRBD1 (6 bases). The germline CDR1 and CDR2 sequences are SQVTM and ANQGSEA. Trimming left V 4 bases short and J 2 bases short, with 11 bases between. This CDR3 contains 13 residues. The CDR3 region is CSVGAGANYGYTF. CDR3 nucleotides: TGCAGCGTTGGAGCGGGGGCCAACTATGGCTACACCTTC.

This clonotype was seen ten or more times. V and J are TRBV7-3 and TRBJ1-2; 7 positions match TRBD1. The CDR3 sequence is 15 residues long. After removal of 5 bases from V and 6 bases from J, the junction contained 12 bases not matched to a gene. Germline assignment: CDR1 SGHTA and CDR2 FQGTGA. The CDR3 is CASSPKGGGMHGYTF. Written as DNA, the CDR3 is TGTGCCAGCAGCCCAAAGGGAGGGGGCATGCATGGCTACACCTTC.

This clonotype was counted ten times or more. The genes are TRBV6-1 and TRBJ2-7; tentatively, D is TRBD1 (5 bases). Germline V gene data show CDR1 as MNHNS and CDR2 as SASEGT. CDR3 size: 14 residues. The V end was cut by 3 bases, the J end by 3 bases, with 12 bases between. The CDR3 coding sequence is TGTGCCAGCAGTGACCAAGACAGCCTCTACGAGCAGTACTTC. This encodes CASSDQDSLYEQYF.